This T cell receptor (beta chain) was recovered during a study of blood T cell repertoires in COVID-19. This CDR3 comprises 16 residues. This clone was detected a few times. Per the study methods: How many nucleated cells were present was estimated from reference gene primer amplification. Sequencing was performed with immunoSEQ multiplex PCR; in TCRdb, only in-frame clones are kept and a portion is missing. V and J calls and clone size follow that table, whereas D and trimming were derived from the DNA. The sample holds about 160,000 clones, over 70% seen once. The sample taken for sequencing was PBMCs or T cells enriched from blood (not recorded which). The rearrangement links TRBV21-1 to TRBJ2-3; the D call in the table, TRBD2, was not verified against the DNA. TRBV21-1 is a pseudogene locus. The receptor comes from a middle-aged woman with acute COVID-19. For the CDR3, the DNA is TGTGCCAGCAGCAAAGGGGCTAGCGGGAGCACAGATACGCAGTATTTT. It specifies CASSKGASGSTDTQYF.